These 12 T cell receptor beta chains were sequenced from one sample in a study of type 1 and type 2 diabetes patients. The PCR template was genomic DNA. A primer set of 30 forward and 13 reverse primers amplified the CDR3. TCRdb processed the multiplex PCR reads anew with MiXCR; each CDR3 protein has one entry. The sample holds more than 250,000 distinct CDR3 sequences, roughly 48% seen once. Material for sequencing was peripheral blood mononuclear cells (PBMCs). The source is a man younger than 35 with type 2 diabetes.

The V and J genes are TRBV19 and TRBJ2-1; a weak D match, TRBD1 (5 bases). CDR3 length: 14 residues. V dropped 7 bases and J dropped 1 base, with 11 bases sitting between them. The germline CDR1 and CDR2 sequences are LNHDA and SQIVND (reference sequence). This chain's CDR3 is CASIQGGSYNEQFF. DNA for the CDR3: TGTGCCAGTATCCAGGGCGGTTCCTACAATGAGCAGTTCTTC.

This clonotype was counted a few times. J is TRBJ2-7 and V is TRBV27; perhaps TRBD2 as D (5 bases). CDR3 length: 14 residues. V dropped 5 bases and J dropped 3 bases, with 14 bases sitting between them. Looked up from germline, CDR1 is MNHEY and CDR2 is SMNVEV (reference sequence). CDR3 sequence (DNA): TGTGCCAGCAGTGCGGCAGCGGCCTTCTACGAGCAGTACTTC. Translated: CASSAAAAFYEQYF.

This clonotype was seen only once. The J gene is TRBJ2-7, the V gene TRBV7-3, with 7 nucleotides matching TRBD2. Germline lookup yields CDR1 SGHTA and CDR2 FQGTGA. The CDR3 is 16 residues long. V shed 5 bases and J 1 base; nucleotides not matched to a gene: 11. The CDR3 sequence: CASSPLSLAASYEQYF. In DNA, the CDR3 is TGTGCCAGCAGCCCGCTATCGCTAGCGGCTTCCTACGAGCAGTACTTC.

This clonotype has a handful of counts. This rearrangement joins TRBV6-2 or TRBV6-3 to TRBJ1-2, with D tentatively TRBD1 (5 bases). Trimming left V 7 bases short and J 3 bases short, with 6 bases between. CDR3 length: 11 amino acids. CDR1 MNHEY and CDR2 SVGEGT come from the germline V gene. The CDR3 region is CASTGDYGYTF. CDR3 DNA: TGTGCCAGCACGGGGGACTATGGCTACACCTTC.

The CDR3 DNA is TGCAGTGCATCCAGTAAATCGGGCACCGGGGAGCTGTTTTTT. Its translation: CSASSKSGTGELFF. V usage is TRBV20-1 and J usage is TRBJ2-2, with D unresolved. Per germline, CDR1 DFQATT and CDR2 SNEGSKA (reference sequence). The V end was cut by 6 bases, the J end by 4 bases, with 15 bases between. This CDR3 has 14 residues.

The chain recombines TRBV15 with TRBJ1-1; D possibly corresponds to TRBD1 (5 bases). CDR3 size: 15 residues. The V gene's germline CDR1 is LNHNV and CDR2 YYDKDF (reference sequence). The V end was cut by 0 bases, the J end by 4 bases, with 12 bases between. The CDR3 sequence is CATSRDGAWTTEAFF. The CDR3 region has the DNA TGTGCCACCAGCAGAGATGGGGCGTGGACCACTGAAGCTTTCTTT.

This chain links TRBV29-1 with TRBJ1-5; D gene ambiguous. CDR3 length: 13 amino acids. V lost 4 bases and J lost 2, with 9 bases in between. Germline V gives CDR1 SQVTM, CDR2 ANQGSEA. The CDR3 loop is CSVAQDGNQPQHF. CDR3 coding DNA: TGCAGCGTTGCTCAAGACGGCAATCAGCCCCAGCATTTT.

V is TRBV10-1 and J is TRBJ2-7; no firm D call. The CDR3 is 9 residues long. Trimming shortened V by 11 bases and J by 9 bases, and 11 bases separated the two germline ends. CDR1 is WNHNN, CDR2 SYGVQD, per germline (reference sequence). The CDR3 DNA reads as TGCGCCTGGGCGTGGGTGCAGTACTTC. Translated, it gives CAWAWVQYF.

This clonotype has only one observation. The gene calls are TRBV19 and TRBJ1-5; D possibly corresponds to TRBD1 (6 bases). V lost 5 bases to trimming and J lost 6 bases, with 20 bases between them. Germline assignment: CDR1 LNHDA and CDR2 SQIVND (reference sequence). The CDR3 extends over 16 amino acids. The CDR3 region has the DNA TGTGCCAGTAGTTCCGAGGGGGGGCGTATGGGTCAGCCCCAGCATTTT. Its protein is CASSSEGGRMGQPQHF.

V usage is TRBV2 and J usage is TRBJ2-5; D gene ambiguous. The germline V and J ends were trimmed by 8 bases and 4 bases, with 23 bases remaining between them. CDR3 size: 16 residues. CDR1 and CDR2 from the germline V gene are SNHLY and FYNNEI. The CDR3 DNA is TGTGCCAGCTTCAAAGGACCGCTCCCGGGCGGAGAGACCCAGTACTTC. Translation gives CASFKGPLPGGETQYF.

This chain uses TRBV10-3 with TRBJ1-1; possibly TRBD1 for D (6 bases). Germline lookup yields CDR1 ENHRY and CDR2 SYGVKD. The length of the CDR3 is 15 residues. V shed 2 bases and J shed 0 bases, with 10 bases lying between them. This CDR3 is CAISEDRTVNTEAFF. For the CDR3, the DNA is TGTGCCATCAGTGAGGACAGGACCGTGAACACTGAAGCTTTCTTT.

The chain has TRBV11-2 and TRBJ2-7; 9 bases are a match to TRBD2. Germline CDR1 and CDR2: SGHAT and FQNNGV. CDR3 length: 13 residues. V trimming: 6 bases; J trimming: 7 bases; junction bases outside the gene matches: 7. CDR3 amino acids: CASSPGLAGEQYF. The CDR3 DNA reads TGTGCCAGCAGTCCGGGACTAGCAGGAGAGCAGTACTTC.